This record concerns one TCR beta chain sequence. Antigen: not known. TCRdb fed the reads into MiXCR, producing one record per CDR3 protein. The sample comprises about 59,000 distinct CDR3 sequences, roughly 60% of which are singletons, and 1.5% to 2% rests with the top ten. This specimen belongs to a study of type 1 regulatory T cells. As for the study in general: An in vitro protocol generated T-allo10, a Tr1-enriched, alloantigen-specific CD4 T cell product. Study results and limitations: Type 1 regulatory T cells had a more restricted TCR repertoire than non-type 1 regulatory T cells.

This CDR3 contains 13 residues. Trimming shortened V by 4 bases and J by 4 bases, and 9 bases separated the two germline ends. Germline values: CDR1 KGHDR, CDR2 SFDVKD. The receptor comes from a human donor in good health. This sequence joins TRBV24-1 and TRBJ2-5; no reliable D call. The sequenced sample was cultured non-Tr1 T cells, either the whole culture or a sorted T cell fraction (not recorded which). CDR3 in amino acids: CATSDGSIETQYF. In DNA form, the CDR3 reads TGTGCCACCAGTGACGGGTCGATAGAGACCCAGTACTTC.